This T cell receptor (beta chain) appears in the sequencing data of a study of shared clonotypes between healthy human individuals. Study background: Used for every donor were three CD4 naive, three CD4 memory, two CD8 naive and one CD8 memory plate.

Of note for this clone: Its cognate antigen is unknown.

Findings of the study overall: Naive subsets usually exceeded memory subsets in estimated richness.

Germline V CDR1 and CDR2: MNHEY, SMNVEV (reference sequence). The CDR3 loop spans 14 amino acids. V lost 2 bases, J lost 8 bases, and 14 bases lay in between. Clones were read by immunoSEQ multiplex PCR, and TCRdb kept only the in-frame ones, dropping some. The sample has around 2,000,000 clones, about 92% seen once; the top ten hold 1.5% to 2%. Naivety among CD8 cells was defined by CD45RO negativity and positive CCR7 selection, thereby excluding terminally differentiated effector memory CD45RA+ cells. The V call is TRBV27, the J call TRBJ2-3, with TRBD2 as a possible D gene (5 bases). Sequencing was performed on naive CD8+ T cells from PBMCs. This receptor was taken from a man aged 18 to 29 in good health. Some clones in this sample may be carry-over from other donors' samples. This CDR3 reads CASSLRTTRGTQYF. CDR3 coding DNA: TGTGCCAGCAGTTTAAGGACCACCCGGGGTACGCAGTATTTT.